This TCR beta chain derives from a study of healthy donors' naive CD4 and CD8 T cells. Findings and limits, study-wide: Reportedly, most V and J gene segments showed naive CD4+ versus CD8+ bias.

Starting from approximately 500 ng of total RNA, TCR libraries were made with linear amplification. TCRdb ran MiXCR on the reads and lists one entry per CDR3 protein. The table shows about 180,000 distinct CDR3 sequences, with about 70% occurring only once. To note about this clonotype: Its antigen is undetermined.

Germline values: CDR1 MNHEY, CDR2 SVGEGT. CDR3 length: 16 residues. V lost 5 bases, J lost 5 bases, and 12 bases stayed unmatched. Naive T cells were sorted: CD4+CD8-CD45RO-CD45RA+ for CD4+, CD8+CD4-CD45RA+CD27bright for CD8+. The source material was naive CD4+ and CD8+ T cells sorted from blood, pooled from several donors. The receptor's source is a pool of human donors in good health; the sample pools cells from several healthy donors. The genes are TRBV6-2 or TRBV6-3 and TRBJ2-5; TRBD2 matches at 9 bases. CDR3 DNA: TGTGCCAGCAGTCTTTCGCTAGCGGGATTGGGGGAGACCCAGTACTTC. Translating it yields CASSLSLAGLGETQYF.